A selection of T cell receptor beta chains follows, all from one sample in a study of OX40 agonist ivuxolimab in advanced cancers. Some clones are missing from TCRdb's copy, which holds only in-frame ones; the method was immunoSEQ multiplex PCR. Among about 62,000 clones, roughly 88% were seen once, and the ten largest hold about 5.5%. Specimen: CD4+ or CD8+ T cells sorted from blood, collected in a trial of the OX40 agonist ivuxolimab. Every receptor here comes from an adult with an advanced solid tumor such as melanoma, head and neck, liver or kidney cancer. Both conserved end residues are part of each CDR3. The D gene is left open where the match is weak. Clone size, where shown, is once, few, many, or a class for clones that have expanded.

>TRBJ1-4|TRBV6-6|.|.
TGTGCCAGCAGTTACTCTGGGGGGGCGAATGAAAAACTGTTTTTT
CASSYSGGANEKLFF
>TRBJ2-7|TRBV19|TRBD1|.
TGTGCCAGTAGAACCGGGACAGGGCCCTACGAGCAGTACTTC
CASRTGTGPYEQYF
>TRBJ1-3|TRBV19|.|.
TGTGCCAGTAGTATACCGCGAGCCGGGACCGGTGGAAACACCATATATTTT
CASSIPRAGTGGNTIYF
>TRBJ2-5|TRBV11-3|.|.
TGTGCCAGCAGTTCTACGGTCCGCACTCCGGAGGAAGAGACCCAGTACTTC
CASSSTVRTPEEETQYF
>TRBJ2-1|TRBV5-1|.|.
TGCGCCAGCAGCTTGGTGAGCGTGAGCTCCTACAATGAGCAGTTCTTC
CASSLVSVSSYNEQFF
>TRBJ1-4|TRBV19|.|.
TGTGCCAGTAATGTGGGGGTAACTAATGAAAAACTGTTTTTT
CASNVGVTNEKLFF
>TRBJ2-3|TRBV2|.|.
TGTGCCAGCAGGAGTCAGAGCACAGATACGCAGTATTTT
CASRSQSTDTQYF
>TRBJ1-1|TRBV11-2|.|.
TGTGCCAGCAGCCTCTCTAACACTGAAGCTTTCTTT
CASSLSNTEAFF
>TRBJ2-1|TRBV7-2|.|.
TGTGCCAGCAGCTTAGCCCGGGACAATGAGCAGTTCTTC
CASSLARDNEQFF
>TRBJ1-6|TRBV19|TRBD1|once
TGTGCCAGTAGTCTAACGGGACAGACTTATAATTCACCCCTCCACTTT
CASSLTGQTYNSPLHF
>TRBJ2-3|TRBV5-1|TRBD1|.
TGCGCCAGCAGCTTGGCGACAGGGGTCACAGATACGCAGTATTTT
CASSLATGVTDTQYF
>TRBJ2-7|TRBV10-3|.|once
TGTGCCATCAGTGACGTCTCCTACGCCTACGAGCAGTACTTC
CAISDVSYAYEQYF
>TRBJ2-1|TRBV12-5|.|.
TGTGCTAGTGGTTTGGGACTAGTAGGAGGGGTATGGATCTATGAGCAGTTCTTC
CASGLGLVGGVWIYEQFF
>TRBJ1-1|TRBV10-3|TRBD1|once
TGTGCCACTGCGGGACAGTTGAACACTGAAGCTTTCTTT
CATAGQLNTEAFF
>TRBJ1-5|TRBV10-2|.|.
TGCGCCAGCAGTGTGGGGGCAGGACAGCCCCAGCATTTT
CASSVGAGQPQHF
>TRBJ1-1|TRBV28|TRBD1|.
TGTGCCAGCATCCTAGGGGGCAGGGGGAACACTGAAGCTTTCTTT
CASILGGRGNTEAFF
>TRBJ2-1|TRBV5-1|TRBD2|.
TGCGCCAGCAGCTCTCAGCTAGGACTAGCGGTTAATGAGCAGTTCTTC
CASSSQLGLAVNEQFF
>TRBJ2-5|TRBV5-4|TRBD2|.
TGTGCCAGCAGCTCCCCAGCGGGAGAGGGAATTAAGACCCAGTACTTC
CASSSPAGEGIKTQYF
>TRBJ2-7|TRBV7-6|.|.
TGTGCCAGCAGCACCCCCGGGATAAAAGTATTCTCCTACGAGCAGTACTTC
CASSTPGIKVFSYEQYF
>TRBJ2-5|TRBV5-1|TRBD2|.
TGCGCCAGCAGCTTGTTGACTAGCCCCCAAGAGACCCAGTACTTC
CASSLLTSPQETQYF
>TRBJ2-2|TRBV14|.|.
TGTGCCAGCTCTCGGCAAACCGGGGAGCTGTTTTTT
CASSRQTGELFF
>TRBJ2-7|TRBV25-1|.|.
TGTGCCAGCAGTTCCTCCACATACGAGCAGTACTTC
CASSSSTYEQYF
>TRBJ2-1|TRBV9|.|.
TGTGCCAGCAGCGTAGGGGGACGGGAGAGGGGCAATGAGCAGTTCTTC
CASSVGGRERGNEQFF
>TRBJ1-5|TRBV19|.|.
TGTGCCAGTAGTCTGGACAGAAATAGCAATCAGCCCCAGCATTTT
CASSLDRNSNQPQHF
>TRBJ1-2|TRBV28|TRBD1|once
TGTGCCAGCAGTTCGCAAACAGGGGGCAAAGGCTACACCTTC
CASSSQTGGKGYTF
>TRBJ1-2|TRBV10-3|TRBD1|.
TGTGCCATCAGTGAGTCGACAGGGGGTGGCTACACCTTC
CAISESTGGGYTF
>TRBJ2-7|TRBV29-1|.|.
TGCAGCGTTGAACGTTTTAGGGGAGACGAGCAGTACTTC
CSVERFRGDEQYF
>TRBJ2-7|TRBV6-5|TRBD2|.
TGTGCCTGCCAGACTAGCGGGAAGCCCTACGAGCAGTACTTC
CACQTSGKPYEQYF
>TRBJ2-1|TRBV19|.|.
TGTGCCAGTAGTATGGGGGTTTTTGGAGGGTCCTACAATGAGCAGTTCTTC
CASSMGVFGGSYNEQFF
>TRBJ1-6|TRBV27|.|.
TGTGCCAGCAGTGGCCGGGACTTGGACCCCCCCGGGAGGAATTCACCCCTCCACTTT
CASSGRDLDPPGRNSPLHF
>TRBJ2-7|TRBV30|TRBD2|.
TGTGCCTGGAGTCGCACTAGGACTAGCGGGCCCTCCTACGAGCAGTACTTC
CAWSRTRTSGPSYEQYF
>TRBJ1-5|TRBV18|.|.
TGTGCCAGCTCACCAGGAGGGCAAAGCAATCAGCCCCAGCATTTT
CASSPGGQSNQPQHF
>TRBJ1-4|TRBV30|.|.
TGTGCCCGCCAGGGTGGTGGTGAAAAACTGTTTTTT
CARQGGGEKLFF
>TRBJ1-4|TRBV5-1|.|once
TGCGCCAGCAGCCTAAGAGGTGGTGAAAAACTGTTTTTT
CASSLRGGEKLFF
>TRBJ2-7|TRBV10-3|.|.
TGTGCCATCAGGAGCGGCGTCGGGTACGAGCAGTACTTC
CAIRSGVGYEQYF
>TRBJ1-5|TRBV5-5|TRBD1|few
TGTGCCAGCAGCGGACAGGGTTATAGCAATCAGCCCCAGCATTTT
CASSGQGYSNQPQHF